The 31 T cell receptor beta chains given below trace back to one sample, sequenced in a study of T cells in women clearing cervical HPV infection. Sequencing was performed with immunoSEQ multiplex PCR; in TCRdb, only in-frame clones are kept and a portion is missing. The specimen's table records some 40,000 clones. Input material: blood buffy coat. Source of these receptors: a woman between 18 and 75 years old with a cervical HPV16 infection that either progressed to CIN3+ or cleared (not recorded which).

Points on this clone: The junction differs from germline at one of its ends, possibly a read error. The read ends 3 residues shy of where the CDR3 ends; the end is completed using the germline J gene. The chain carries TRBV4-2 and TRBJ2-3; D gene unclear. The length of the CDR3 is 13 residues. Germline V gene sequence: CDR1 LGHNA, CDR2 YNFKEQ. The DNA read from the CDR3 is TGCGCCAGCAGTCTACAGCTCAATCAGCCG. It specifies CASSLQLNQP. The whole CDR3 reads CASSLQLNQPQYF.

On this clone itself: Read coverage stops 3 residues before the CDR3 terminus; the germline J gene supplies the remainder. The rearrangement joins TRBV7-2 to TRBJ1-1; 7 nucleotides agree with TRBD1. V was clipped by 5 bases and J by 0 bases; unmatched bases: 3. Germline values: CDR1 SGHTA, CDR2 FQGNSA. The CDR3 runs 14 residues. Partial CDR3 DNA: TGTGCCAGCAGCCCGGGGACAGTGAACACTGAA. Protein: CASSPGTVNTE. Given in full, the CDR3 is CASSPGTVNTEAFF. Variable domain in full (rest from reference TRBV7-2 and TRBJ1-1): GAGVSQSPSNKVTEKGKDVELRCDPISGHTALYWYRQSLGQGLEFLIYFQGNSAPDKSGLPSDRFSAERTGGSVSTLTIQRTQQEDSAVYLCASSPGTVNTEAFFGQGTRLTVV.

Note on this clone: The read is 3 residues too short to cover the CDR3 end, so that end is filled in from the germline J gene. The gene calls are TRBV7-2 and TRBJ2-2; the D gene is possibly TRBD1 (7 bases). The CDR3 has 14 amino acids. CDR1 is SGHTA and CDR2 is FQGNSA in the germline V gene. The CDR3 is CASSPRQGGSPLFF. The sequenced CDR3 bases are TGTGCCAGCAGCCCCAGACAGGGAGGTTCACCG.

Worth noting for this clone: From the germline J gene comes the end of the CDR3, since the read stops 3 residues before it. The V and J genes are TRBV7-3 and TRBJ1-6, with TRBD1 as a possible D gene (5 bases). The CDR3 loop spans 13 amino acids. The germline gives CDR1 SGHTA, CDR2 FQGTGA. V dropped 6 bases and J dropped 10 bases, with 13 bases sitting between them. CDR3 DNA, as far as it was read: TGTGCCAGCAGTCATGGCAGGGTATCACCC. Protein sequence: CASSHGRVSP. The entire CDR3 is CASSHGRVSPLHF.

Of note for this clone: The read ends 3 residues before the CDR3 terminus; that terminus is restored from the germline J gene. V is TRBV20-1 and J is TRBJ2-3; TRBD2 matches at 8 bases. Losses at the gene ends were 5 bases for V and 0 bases for J; bases not matched to a gene: 7. Per the germline V gene, CDR1 is DFQATT and CDR2 is SNEGSKA (reference sequence). The CDR3 contains 15 residues. The CDR3 loop is CSARVAGSSTDTQYF. CDR3 bases read: TGCAGTGCTCGCGTAGCGGGATCTAGCACAGATACG.

The CDR3 loop reads CSARLAGGFNEQFF. The CDR3 bases that were read are TGCAGTGCTAGACTAGCGGGGGGATTCAATGAG. The rearrangement links TRBV20-1 to TRBJ2-1, with 11 positions matching TRBD2. The CDR3 goes on 3 residues after the read ends, and that part is filled in from the germline J gene. The CDR3 contains 14 residues. The V gene end was trimmed by 2 bases and the J gene end by 6 bases; junction bases not matched to a gene: 3. Germline V gene data show CDR1 as DFQATT and CDR2 as SNEGSKA (reference sequence).

CDR3 sequence: CSVRGTSGVNSYNEQFF. The sequenced CDR3 bases are TGCAGCGTGAGGGGGACTAGCGGGGTAAATTCCTACAATGAG. The chain recombines TRBV29-1 with TRBJ2-1, with TRBD2 identical over 13 bases. The read ends 3 residues shy of where the CDR3 ends; the end is completed using the germline J gene. CDR1 and CDR2 from the germline V gene are SQVTM and ANQGSEA. This CDR3 contains 17 residues. With 6 bases clipped from V and 1 base from J, the junction kept 9 bases outside the gene matches.

CDR3 sequence reads: CASSPGQGNQPQHF. The part of the CDR3 DNA that was read is TGCGCCAGCAGCCCGGGACAGGGGAATCAGCCC. J is TRBJ1-5 and V is TRBV5-1; 10 positions match TRBD1. The read terminates 3 residues before the CDR3 end, so the remaining end is supplied by the germline J gene. Looked up from germline, CDR1 is SGHRS and CDR2 is YFSETQ. The CDR3 has 14 residues. Trimming removed 4 bases from V and 4 bases from J; junction bases left unmatched: 2.

CDR3 sequence: CASRKAGSYNEQFF. CDR3 bases read: TGTGCCAGTAGAAAAGCGGGTTCCTACAATGAG. The V gene is TRBV19, the J gene TRBJ2-1, with a tentative D call TRBD2 (6 bases). Read sequence stops 3 residues before the CDR3 end, and the germline J gene provides the missing end. V shed 6 bases and J shed 1 base, with 10 bases lying between them. CDR1 and CDR2 from the germline V gene are LNHDA and SQIVND (reference sequence). This CDR3 has 14 residues.

Of note for this clone: The sequenced fragment ends 3 residues before the CDR3 boundary, so the rest is inferred from the germline J gene. Other DNA sequences in the sample encode the same CDR3. This chain connects TRBV19 to TRBJ1-3; no clear D gene. The germline V and J ends were trimmed by 5 bases and 8 bases, with 19 bases remaining between them. Germline CDR1 LNHDA, CDR2 SQIVND (reference sequence). The CDR3 is 15 amino acids. Partial CDR3 DNA: TGTGCCAGTAGTCCAGGACTCTACCTCGGGGACACC. As protein: CASSPGLYLGDT. Given in full, the CDR3 is CASSPGLYLGDTIYF.

As for this clone: The read gets to within 3 residues of the CDR3 end, and the germline J gene fills in the rest. J is TRBJ2-5 and V is TRBV7-9, with TRBD2 matching over 11 bases. CDR1 SEHNR and CDR2 FQNEAQ come from the germline V gene (reference sequence). V trimming: 3 bases; J trimming: 3 bases; junction bases outside the gene matches: 3. CDR3 length equals 15 residues. CDR3 in amino acids: CASSLGLADKETQYF. The part of the CDR3 DNA that was read is TGTGCCAGCAGCTTGGGACTAGCGGATAAAGAGACC. Looking up the rest from reference TRBV7-9 and TRBJ2-5 gives the full variable domain: DTGVSQNPRHKITKRGQNVTFRCDPISEHNRLYWYRQTLGQGPEFLTYFQNEAQLEKSRLLSDRFSAERPKGSFSTLEIQRTEQGDSAMYLCASSLGLADKETQYFGPGTRLLVL.

The CDR3: CASSIGTRSNSPLFF. The sequenced CDR3 bases are TGTGCCAGTAGTATAGGGACAAGATCAAATTCACCG. The rearrangement links TRBV19 to TRBJ2-2; tentatively, D is TRBD1 (5 bases). The CDR3 end is not reached by the read, which stops 3 residues before it; the germline J gene fills it in. Germline lookup yields CDR1 LNHDA and CDR2 SQIVND (reference sequence). CDR3 length: 15 amino acids.

Remarks on this clone: The CDR3 end falls 3 residues outside the read, so it is completed with the germline J gene. The V call is TRBV7-3, the J call TRBJ2-3; 10 bases are shared with TRBD1. CDR1 and CDR2 from the germline V gene are SGHTA and FQGTGA. This CDR3 is built from 16 residues. Partial CDR3 DNA: TGTGCCAGCAGCTCCAACCCGGGACAGGGGAGAGAGACG. Its translation is CASSSNPGQGRET. The full CDR3 reads CASSSNPGQGRETQYF.

Comment on this clone: The read finishes 3 residues shy of the CDR3 end, and the germline J gene is used to complete it. The rearrangement uses TRBV7-3 and TRBJ2-1, with 8 bases identical to TRBD2. The germline gives CDR1 SGHTA, CDR2 FQGTGA. Germline trimming cut 4 bases from V and 7 bases from J; bases unmatched to any gene: 0. The CDR3 runs to 12 residues. CDR3 DNA (partial): TGTGCCAGCAGCTCGGGGGGGAATGAG. Protein sequence: CASSSGGNE. The entire CDR3 reads CASSSGGNEQFF. Drawing the rest from reference TRBV7-3 and TRBJ2-1, the complete variable domain is GAGVSQTPSNKVTEKGKYVELRCDPISGHTALYWYRQSLGQGPEFLIYFQGTGAADDSGLPNDRFFAVRPEGSVSTLKIQRTERGDSAVYLCASSSGGNEQFFGPGTRLTVL.

Details on this clone: Read sequence stops 3 residues before the CDR3 end, and the germline J gene provides the missing end. The sample has other DNA sequences that encode this CDR3 too. The V and J genes are TRBV30 and TRBJ1-3; TRBD1 agrees at 7 bases. The germline V gene has CDR1 GTSNPN and CDR2 SVGIG (reference sequence). The CDR3 runs to 11 residues. The part of the CDR3 DNA that was read is TGTGCCTGGAGAAGGGGGCCCACG. This translates into CAWRRGPT. The full CDR3 is CAWRRGPTIYF. The whole variable domain, remainder taken from reference TRBV30 and TRBJ1-3, is SQTIHQWPATLVQPVGSPLSLECTVEGTSNPNLYWYRQAAGRGLQLLFYSVGIGQISSEVPQNLSASRPQDRQFILSSKKLLLSDSGFYLCAWRRGPTIYFGEGSWLTVV.

Comments on this clone: The read terminates 3 residues before the CDR3 end, so the remaining end is supplied by the germline J gene. The V and J genes are TRBV29-1 and TRBJ2-7; tentatively, D is TRBD2 (5 bases). Germline-derived CDR1 and CDR2 are SQVTM and ANQGSEA. The CDR3 extends over 12 amino acids. Trimming shortened V by 7 bases and J by 2 bases, and 12 bases separated the two germline ends. Here the CDR3 reads CSGKAEAYEQYF. The CDR3 bases that were read are TGCAGCGGGAAAGCGGAGGCCTACGAG.

Concerning this clone: The read gets to within 3 residues of the CDR3 end, and the germline J gene fills in the rest. The rearrangement links TRBV6-4 to TRBJ2-3, with D unclear. Trimming removed 6 bases at V and 0 bases at J, with 7 bases between. This CDR3 is 13 amino acids long. CDR1 is MRHNA and CDR2 is SNTAGT in the germline V gene. The DNA read from the CDR3 is TGTGCCAGCAGAGGTCCTAGCACAGATACG. Translated, it gives CASRGPSTDT. The full-length CDR3 reads as CASRGPSTDTQYF.

Regarding this clone: The CDR3 extends 3 residues past the end of the read, so its final part is completed from the germline J gene. This chain uses TRBV29-1 with TRBJ1-5; 10 positions agree with TRBD1. The CDR3 extends over 15 amino acids. Germline V lookup: CDR1 SQVTM, CDR2 ANQGSEA. Losses at the gene ends were 6 bases for V and 6 bases for J; bases not matched to a gene: 11. The CDR3 DNA, read in part, is TGCAGCGTAGGAACGTCCGGGACAGGGGCTCAGCCC. It yields the protein CSVGTSGTGAQP. The CDR3, in full, reads CSVGTSGTGAQPQHF.

Points on this clone: Sequencing ends 3 residues short of the CDR3 end; the germline J gene provides the rest. The chain carries TRBV14 and TRBJ2-3, with 7 bases matching TRBD2. Germline CDR1 is SGHDN and CDR2 is FVKESK. Trimming took 3 bases from V and 4 from J; bases not matched to a gene: 16. The CDR3 contains 18 residues. Partial CDR3 DNA: TGTGCCAGCAGCCACTCAAGCGGGGACGTCTTTTGGGCAGATACG. Amino acid sequence: CASSHSSGDVFWADT. The whole CDR3 reads CASSHSSGDVFWADTQYF.

Regarding this clone: Sequencing ends 3 residues short of the CDR3 end; the germline J gene provides the rest. The chain couples TRBV28 to TRBJ2-7; D gene unclear. Trimming shortened V by 3 bases and J by 3 bases, and 3 bases separated the two germline ends. The CDR3 spans 11 residues. In germline, CDR1 is MDHEN, CDR2 SYDVKM. CDR3 sequence reads: CASSLYYEQYF. Partial CDR3 DNA: TGTGCCAGCAGTTTGTACTACGAG.

CDR3 bases read: TGTGCCAGCAGCTTAGCGACTAGCGGGAGAATCGAG. Translation gives CASSLATSGRIE. The full CDR3 sequence reads CASSLATSGRIEQYF. The rearrangement uses TRBV7-8 and TRBJ2-7; 12 bases map to TRBD2. The missing CDR3 end, 3 residues past where the read stops, is filled in from the germline J gene. The CDR3 totals 15 residues. The germline CDR1 and CDR2 sequences are SGHVS and FQNEAQ. The V segment lost 0 bases and the J segment 6 bases; nucleotides outside the gene matches: 3.

Regarding this clone: From the germline J gene comes the end of the CDR3, since the read stops 3 residues before it. The chain couples TRBV10-3 to TRBJ2-1, with 10 bases lining up with TRBD2. Germline values: CDR1 ENHRY, CDR2 SYGVKD. The CDR3 has 13 residues. Germline trimming cut 10 bases from V and 7 bases from J; bases unmatched to any gene: 7. CDR3 sequence reads: CATLAGEANEQFF. Partial CDR3 DNA: TGTGCCACTCTAGCGGGAGAGGCAAATGAG.

As concerns this clone: The CDR3 end is not reached by the read, which stops 3 residues before it; the germline J gene fills it in. This chain connects TRBV2 to TRBJ1-1; 7 bases are a match to TRBD1. Trimming took 5 bases from V and 1 from J; bases not matched to a gene: 4. Germline V gives CDR1 SNHLY, CDR2 FYNNEI. This CDR3 contains 14 residues. Incomplete CDR3 DNA: TGTGCCAGCAGTCCAGGACAGGCGAACACTGAA. It is translated as CASSPGQANTE. The CDR3 as a whole reads CASSPGQANTEAFF.

Regarding this clone: The CDR3 end lies 3 residues beyond the end of the read and is filled in from the germline J gene. V is TRBV7-2 and J is TRBJ1-2; D unresolved. Germline CDR1 and CDR2: SGHTA and FQGNSA. The CDR3 has 15 residues. The chain's CDR3 is CASSPGLVGSYDYTF. Partial CDR3 DNA: TGTGCCAGCAGCCCAGGACTAGTGGGTTCCTACGAC.

A note on this clone: The read finishes 3 residues shy of the CDR3 end, and the germline J gene is used to complete it. The V call is TRBV18, the J call TRBJ2-7; 9 bases are shared with TRBD1. The CDR3 runs to 16 residues. With 4 bases clipped from V and 0 bases from J, the junction kept 7 bases outside the gene matches. The germline CDR1 and CDR2 sequences are KGHSH and LQKENI. This chain's CDR3 is CASSRTGGEGSYEQYF. Incomplete CDR3 DNA: TGTGCCAGCTCACGAACAGGGGGCGAGGGCTCCTACGAG.

Of note for this clone: With the read ending 3 residues before the CDR3 end, the germline J gene is used to fill in that end. V usage is TRBV7-7 and J usage is TRBJ2-7; D uncertain. Germline V gene sequence: CDR1 SSHAT, CDR2 FNYEAQ (reference sequence). The CDR3 totals 13 residues. Trimming took off 0 bases at V and 3 bases at J, with 6 bases between the two ends. The CDR3 DNA, read in part, is TGTGCCAGCAGCTTAGCCCAGGTCTACGAG. Protein: CASSLAQVYE. The whole CDR3 sequence is CASSLAQVYEQYF.

Remarks on this clone: The observed sequence ends 3 residues before the CDR3 terminus, with the missing tail filled in from the germline J gene. V gene TRBV7-6 combines with J gene TRBJ1-1; no definite D call. Trimming cost V 3 bases and J 4 bases, with 18 bases left between them. The germline V gene has CDR1 SGHVS and CDR2 FNYEAQ. This CDR3 region has 16 residues. CDR3 in amino acids: CASSFRGERFITEAFF. Incomplete CDR3 DNA: TGTGCCAGCAGCTTTCGCGGAGAACGGTTTATCACTGAA.

With regard to this clone: The read comes to an end 3 residues before the CDR3 does, leaving the germline J gene to fill in the end. The genes are TRBV7-7 and TRBJ2-3, with 10 bases that match TRBD2. With V trimmed by 5 bases and J by 3 bases, 8 bases remained unmatched. The CDR3 has 16 amino acids. CDR1 and CDR2 (germline): SSHAT, FNYEAQ (reference sequence). The CDR3 region is CASSPRAGGPTDTQYF. CDR3 DNA (partial): TGTGCCAGCAGCCCCCGAGCGGGAGGGCCAACAGATACG.

As regards this clone: The missing CDR3 end, 3 residues past where the read stops, is filled in from the germline J gene. The chain recombines TRBV30 with TRBJ2-2, with D unclear. Germline lookup yields CDR1 GTSNPN and CDR2 SVGIG (reference sequence). The CDR3 runs 10 residues. With 5 bases removed from V and 6 bases from J, the gap between germline ends came to 4 bases. CDR3 residues: CAWFSGELFF. Incomplete CDR3 DNA: TGTGCCTGGTTCTCCGGGGAG.

With respect to this clone: The read finishes 3 residues shy of the CDR3 end, and the germline J gene is used to complete it. The chain couples TRBV19 to TRBJ2-2, with 10 nucleotides matching TRBD2. Per germline, CDR1 LNHDA and CDR2 SQIVND (reference sequence). The CDR3 spans 16 residues. With V trimmed by 11 bases and J by 1 base, 10 bases remained unmatched. The CDR3 bases that were read are TGTGCCGCCTCTAGCGGGAGTATATGGAACACCGGGGAG. It codes for CAASSGSIWNTGE. The CDR3 as a whole reads CAASSGSIWNTGELFF.

About this clone: The read gets to within 3 residues of the CDR3 end, and the germline J gene fills in the rest. The chain has TRBV19 and TRBJ2-3; 11 bases agree with TRBD2. The germline gives CDR1 LNHDA, CDR2 SQIVND (reference sequence). After removal of 4 bases from V and 4 bases from J, the junction contained 4 bases not matched to a gene. The CDR3 length is 15 residues. The part of the CDR3 DNA that was read is TGTGCCAGTAGTACCGGGACTAGCGGACCAGATACG. Translated, it gives CASSTGTSGPDT. The complete CDR3 reads CASSTGTSGPDTQYF. Full variable domain (missing parts from reference TRBV19 and TRBJ2-3): DGGITQSPKYLFRKEGQNVTLSCEQNLNHDAMYWYRQDPGQGLRLIYYSQIVNDFQKGDIAEGYSVSREKKESFPLTVTSAQKNPTAFYLCASSTGTSGPDTQYFGPGTRLTVL.